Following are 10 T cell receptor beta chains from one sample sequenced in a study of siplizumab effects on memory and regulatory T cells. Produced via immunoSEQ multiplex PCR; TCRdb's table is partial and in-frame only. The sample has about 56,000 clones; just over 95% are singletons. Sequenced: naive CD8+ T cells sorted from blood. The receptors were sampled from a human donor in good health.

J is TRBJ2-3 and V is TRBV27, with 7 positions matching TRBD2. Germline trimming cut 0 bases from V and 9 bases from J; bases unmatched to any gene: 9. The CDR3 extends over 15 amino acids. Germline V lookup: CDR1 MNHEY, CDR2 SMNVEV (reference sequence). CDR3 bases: TGTGCCAGCAGTTTATCGACCGGCGGGAGTAGAACGCAGTATTTT. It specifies CASSLSTGGSRTQYF.

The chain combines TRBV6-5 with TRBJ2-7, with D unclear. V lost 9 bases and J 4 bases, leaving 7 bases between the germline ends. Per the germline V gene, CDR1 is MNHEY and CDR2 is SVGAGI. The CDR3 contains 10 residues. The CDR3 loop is CASRSYEQYF. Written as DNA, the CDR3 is TGTGCCAGTCGATCTTACGAGCAGTACTTC.

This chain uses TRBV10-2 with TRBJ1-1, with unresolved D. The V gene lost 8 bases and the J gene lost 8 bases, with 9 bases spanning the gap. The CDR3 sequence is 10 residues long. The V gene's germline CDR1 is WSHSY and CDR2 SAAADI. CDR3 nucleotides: TGCGCCAGCTTCGATATGGAAGCTTTCTTT. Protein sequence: CASFDMEAFF.

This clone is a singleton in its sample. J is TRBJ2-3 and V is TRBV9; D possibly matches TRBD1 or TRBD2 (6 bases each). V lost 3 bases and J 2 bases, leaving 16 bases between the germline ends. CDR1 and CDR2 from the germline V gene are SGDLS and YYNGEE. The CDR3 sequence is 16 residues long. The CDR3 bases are TGTGCCAGCAGCGAGGGGGACTTTGGGAACACAGATACGCAGTATTTT. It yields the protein CASSEGDFGNTDTQYF.

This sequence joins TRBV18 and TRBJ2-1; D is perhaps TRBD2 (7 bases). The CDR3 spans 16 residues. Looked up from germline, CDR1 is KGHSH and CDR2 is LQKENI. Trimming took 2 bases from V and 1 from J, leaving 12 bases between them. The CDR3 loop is CASSPWGGLSYNEQFF. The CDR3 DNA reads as TGTGCCAGCTCACCATGGGGGGGCCTATCCTACAATGAGCAGTTCTTC.

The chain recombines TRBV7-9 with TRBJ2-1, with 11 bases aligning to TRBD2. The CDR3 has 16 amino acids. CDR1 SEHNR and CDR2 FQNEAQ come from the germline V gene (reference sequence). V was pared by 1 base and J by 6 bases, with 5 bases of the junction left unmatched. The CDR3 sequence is CASSLVASGRPNEQFF. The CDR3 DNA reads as TGTGCCAGCAGCTTAGTTGCTAGCGGGAGGCCCAATGAGCAGTTCTTC.

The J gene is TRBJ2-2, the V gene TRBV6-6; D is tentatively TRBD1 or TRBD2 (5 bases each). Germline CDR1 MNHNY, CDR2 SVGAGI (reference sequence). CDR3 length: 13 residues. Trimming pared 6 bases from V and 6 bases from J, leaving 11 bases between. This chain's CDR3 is CASSDLGAGELFF. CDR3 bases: TGTGCCAGCAGCGACCTGGGGGCCGGGGAGCTGTTTTTT.

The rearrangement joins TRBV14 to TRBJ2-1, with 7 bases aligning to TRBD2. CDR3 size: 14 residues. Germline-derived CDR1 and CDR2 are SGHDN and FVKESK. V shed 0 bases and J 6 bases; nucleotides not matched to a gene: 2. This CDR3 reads CASSQEGGFNEQFF. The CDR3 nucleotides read TGTGCCAGCAGCCAAGAGGGGGGGTTCAATGAGCAGTTCTTC.

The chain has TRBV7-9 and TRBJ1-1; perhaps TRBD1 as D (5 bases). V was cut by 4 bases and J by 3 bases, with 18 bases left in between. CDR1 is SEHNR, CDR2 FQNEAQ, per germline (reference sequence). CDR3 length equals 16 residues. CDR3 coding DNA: TGTGCCAGCAGCTCCCAGACAGTTTTCATCCACACTGAAGCTTTCTTT. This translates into CASSSQTVFIHTEAFF.

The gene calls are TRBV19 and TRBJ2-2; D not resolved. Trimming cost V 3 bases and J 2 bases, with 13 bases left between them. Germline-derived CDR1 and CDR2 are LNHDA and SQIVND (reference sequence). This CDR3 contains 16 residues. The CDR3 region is CASSMIWDPNTGELFF. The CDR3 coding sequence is TGTGCCAGTAGTATGATATGGGATCCTAACACCGGGGAGCTGTTTTTT.